This is a list of T cell receptor beta chains from one sample in a study of early T cells in non-severe SARS-CoV-2 infection. Each CDR3 protein gets one entry after TCRdb re-called the 5' RACE reads with MiXCR. The profile covers approximately 50,000 distinct CDR3 sequences, with over 7.5% appearing a single time and about 8.3% taken by the ten largest. Sequenced: whole blood. Receptor source: an adult who was a healthcare worker with PCR-confirmed SARS-CoV-2 infection or an uninfected control (not recorded which). CDR3s include the opening cysteine and the closing phenylalanine or tryptophan. The order of the fields is J gene, D gene, V gene, clone size, CDR3 DNA, CDR3 protein. A D gene is named only where the DNA matches it firmly. Clone size appears in some rows only: once, few, many, or a class for an expanded clone.

j_gene: TRBJ2-7
d_gene: NA
v_gene: TRBV6-5
abundance: few
CDR3nt: TGTGCCAGCAGTTACTCGAAGTGGGGCGGGTTCTACGAGCAGTACTTC
CDR3aa: CASSYSKWGGFYEQYF

j_gene: TRBJ1-1
d_gene: NA
v_gene: TRBV4-1
abundance: few
CDR3nt: TGCGCCAGCAGCCAAGGGACACTCATGAACACTGAAGCTTTCTTT
CDR3aa: CASSQGTLMNTEAFF

j_gene: TRBJ2-2
d_gene: NA
v_gene: TRBV6-5
abundance: NA
CDR3nt: TGTGCCAGCAGTTACTCGGGCCGGGGCACCGGGGAGCTGTTTTTT
CDR3aa: CASSYSGRGTGELFF

j_gene: TRBJ1-2
d_gene: NA
v_gene: TRBV19
abundance: many
CDR3nt: TGTGCCAGTACCTTAGGGAGCGGCTATGGCTACACCTTC
CDR3aa: CASTLGSGYGYTF

j_gene: TRBJ2-3
d_gene: NA
v_gene: TRBV7-2
abundance: many
CDR3nt: TGTGCCAGCAGTTTCCCCGGGGCAGATACGCAGTATTTT
CDR3aa: CASSFPGADTQYF

j_gene: TRBJ2-1
d_gene: TRBD1
v_gene: TRBV9
abundance: NA
CDR3nt: TGTGCCAGCGAGCTTACAGGGGGCGATGAGCAGTTCTTC
CDR3aa: CASELTGGDEQFF

j_gene: TRBJ2-7
d_gene: TRBD2
v_gene: TRBV7-2
abundance: NA
CDR3nt: TGTGCCAGCAGCGGGGCTAGCGGGCCCTCCTACGAGCAGTACTTC
CDR3aa: CASSGASGPSYEQYF

j_gene: TRBJ1-2
d_gene: NA
v_gene: TRBV20-1
abundance: many
CDR3nt: TGCAGTGCAAGAGTCCCCCAGTGCTACACCTTC
CDR3aa: CSARVPQCYTF

j_gene: TRBJ1-1
d_gene: NA
v_gene: TRBV11-2
abundance: few
CDR3nt: TGTGCCAGCAGCTTTGGGGACACTGAAGCTTTCTTT
CDR3aa: CASSFGDTEAFF

j_gene: TRBJ1-4
d_gene: NA
v_gene: TRBV7-8
abundance: NA
CDR3nt: TGTGCCAGCAGCTCCCGAAGGGATGAAAAACTGTTTTTT
CDR3aa: CASSSRRDEKLFF

j_gene: TRBJ1-1
d_gene: NA
v_gene: TRBV28
abundance: few
CDR3nt: TGTGCCAGCAACCCGCGCCGGGGGATAAGTCCGTCCCCTGAAGCTTTCTTT
CDR3aa: CASNPRRGISPSPEAFF

j_gene: TRBJ1-2
d_gene: NA
v_gene: TRBV10-2
abundance: NA
CDR3nt: TGCGCCAGCAGTTACAGGGAAAATGGCTACACCTTC
CDR3aa: CASSYRENGYTF

j_gene: TRBJ1-2
d_gene: NA
v_gene: TRBV28
abundance: many
CDR3nt: TGTGCCAGCAGTCTAATGAACTATGGCTACACCTTC
CDR3aa: CASSLMNYGYTF

j_gene: TRBJ1-5
d_gene: NA
v_gene: TRBV28
abundance: few
CDR3nt: TGTGCCAGCAGTATGATTGGACCCCAGCATTTT
CDR3aa: CASSMIGPQHF

j_gene: TRBJ2-3
d_gene: TRBD2
v_gene: TRBV28
abundance: few
CDR3nt: TGTGCCAGCTGGCGGGAGGGAGACACAGATACGCAGTATTTT
CDR3aa: CASWREGDTDTQYF

j_gene: TRBJ2-1
d_gene: TRBD2
v_gene: TRBV12-3/TRBV12-4
abundance: NA
CDR3nt: TGTGCCAGCAGTACTAGCGGGAGGGCCTACAATGAGCAGTTCTTC
CDR3aa: CASSTSGRAYNEQFF

j_gene: TRBJ2-3
d_gene: NA
v_gene: TRBV18
abundance: many
CDR3nt: TGTGCCAGCTCTCCGAAGGGGAGCGCAAGCACAGATACGCAGTATTTT
CDR3aa: CASSPKGSASTDTQYF

j_gene: TRBJ2-1
d_gene: TRBD2
v_gene: TRBV7-9
abundance: many
CDR3nt: TGTGCCAGCAGCCCATCCGGGACTAGCGGGATATATGAGCAGTTCTTC
CDR3aa: CASSPSGTSGIYEQFF

j_gene: TRBJ1-5
d_gene: NA
v_gene: TRBV5-6
abundance: few
CDR3nt: TGTGCCAGCAGCCGGGACAATCAGCCCCAGCATTTT
CDR3aa: CASSRDNQPQHF

j_gene: TRBJ2-3
d_gene: TRBD2
v_gene: TRBV29-1
abundance: few
CDR3nt: TGCAGCGGAAAAAGGGAGGGTTTAACAGATACGCAGTATTTT
CDR3aa: CSGKREGLTDTQYF

j_gene: TRBJ1-1
d_gene: NA
v_gene: TRBV20-1
abundance: many
CDR3nt: TGCAGTGCTAGTAGAGGTCAGGGGAACACTGAAGTTTTCTTT
CDR3aa: CSASRGQGNTEVFF

j_gene: TRBJ2-3
d_gene: TRBD2
v_gene: TRBV20-1
abundance: many
CDR3nt: TGCAGTGCCCAGACGCCGGGACTAGCGGGAGATATTACAGATACGCAGTATTTT
CDR3aa: CSAQTPGLAGDITDTQYF

j_gene: TRBJ1-5
d_gene: NA
v_gene: TRBV20-1
abundance: few
CDR3nt: TGCAGTGCTGGATCCGGGGGCTATCAGCCCCAGCATTTT
CDR3aa: CSAGSGGYQPQHF

j_gene: TRBJ1-5
d_gene: NA
v_gene: TRBV5-8
abundance: many
CDR3nt: TGTGCCAGCAGCTTAGGGCAGGGGATCAGGGAGCCCCAGCATTTT
CDR3aa: CASSLGQGIREPQHF

j_gene: TRBJ1-2
d_gene: NA
v_gene: TRBV7-6
abundance: many
CDR3nt: TGTGCCAGCAGCTTAGATCGCGGGGGCGCGAGAGGCTACACCTTC
CDR3aa: CASSLDRGGARGYTF

j_gene: TRBJ2-1
d_gene: NA
v_gene: TRBV18
abundance: many
CDR3nt: TGTGCCAGCTCACCGACAGATCATAACTACAATGAGCAGTTCTTC
CDR3aa: CASSPTDHNYNEQFF

j_gene: TRBJ2-7
d_gene: TRBD1
v_gene: TRBV6-5
abundance: NA
CDR3nt: TGTGCCAGCAGTTACTCTCGGACAGGGTCAAAGCGCGAGCAGTACTTC
CDR3aa: CASSYSRTGSKREQYF

j_gene: TRBJ1-1
d_gene: NA
v_gene: TRBV6-1
abundance: many
CDR3nt: TGTGCCAGCAGTGAAACACGTTTTGAAGCTTTCTTT
CDR3aa: CASSETRFEAFF

j_gene: TRBJ2-1
d_gene: NA
v_gene: TRBV5-1
abundance: many
CDR3nt: TGCGCCAGCAGCTTGGTTGGGGCGAGCTCCTACAATGAGCAGTTCTTC
CDR3aa: CASSLVGASSYNEQFF

j_gene: TRBJ2-7
d_gene: TRBD1
v_gene: TRBV6-1
abundance: many
CDR3nt: TGTGCCAGCAGTGAAGCTCAGGGGGAATCCTACGAGCAGTACTTC
CDR3aa: CASSEAQGESYEQYF

j_gene: TRBJ2-7
d_gene: TRBD1
v_gene: TRBV7-9
abundance: NA
CDR3nt: TGTGCCAGCAGCCCGACAGGGTTCTCCTACGAGCAGTACTTC
CDR3aa: CASSPTGFSYEQYF

j_gene: TRBJ2-6
d_gene: NA
v_gene: TRBV7-9
abundance: NA
CDR3nt: TGTGCCAGCAGCCTTAGGAAGGGCCTCCCCTCTGGGGCCAACGTCCTGACTTTC
CDR3aa: CASSLRKGLPSGANVLTF

j_gene: TRBJ2-2
d_gene: NA
v_gene: TRBV11-3
abundance: few
CDR3nt: TGTGCCAGCAGCTTAGCTGGATCAACCGGGGAGCTGTTTTTT
CDR3aa: CASSLAGSTGELFF

j_gene: TRBJ2-1
d_gene: NA
v_gene: TRBV6-1
abundance: NA
CDR3nt: TGTGCCAGCAGTGAATTCGGGGTCAATGAGCAGTTCTTC
CDR3aa: CASSEFGVNEQFF

j_gene: TRBJ2-7
d_gene: NA
v_gene: TRBV4-1
abundance: many
CDR3nt: TGCGCCAGCAGCCAAGCCCTTGACTACGAGCAGTACTTC
CDR3aa: CASSQALDYEQYF

j_gene: TRBJ1-1
d_gene: TRBD1
v_gene: TRBV29-1
abundance: few
CDR3nt: TGCAGCGTCGGACAGGGACAGAACACTGAAGCTTTCTTT
CDR3aa: CSVGQGQNTEAFF

j_gene: TRBJ1-5
d_gene: TRBD1
v_gene: TRBV28
abundance: many
CDR3nt: TGTGCCAGCAGGCCGCCCACAGGGGGACAGCCCCAGCATTTT
CDR3aa: CASRPPTGGQPQHF

j_gene: TRBJ1-6
d_gene: TRBD1
v_gene: TRBV7-8
abundance: many
CDR3nt: TGTGCCAGCAGCTTAGAGGGGGCCAATTCACCCCTCCACTTT
CDR3aa: CASSLEGANSPLHF

j_gene: TRBJ2-7
d_gene: TRBD1
v_gene: TRBV7-9
abundance: few
CDR3nt: TGTGCCAGCAGCCCCCGTCTCGGGACAGGGTATGAGCAGTACTTC
CDR3aa: CASSPRLGTGYEQYF

j_gene: TRBJ2-2
d_gene: TRBD1
v_gene: TRBV6-1
abundance: few
CDR3nt: TGTGCCAGCAGCATACAGGGGGCAGTCACCGGGGAGCTGTTTTTT
CDR3aa: CASSIQGAVTGELFF

j_gene: TRBJ2-7
d_gene: NA
v_gene: TRBV6-1
abundance: many
CDR3nt: TGTGCCAGCAGTGAAGTTGGCCACGAGCAGTACTTC
CDR3aa: CASSEVGHEQYF

j_gene: TRBJ2-5
d_gene: TRBD1
v_gene: TRBV2
abundance: NA
CDR3nt: TGTGCCAGCCTGGGACAGGGGGAGACCCAGTACTTC
CDR3aa: CASLGQGETQYF

j_gene: TRBJ1-5
d_gene: NA
v_gene: TRBV18
abundance: many
CDR3nt: TGTGCCAGCTCACCCGGACAGCCAGGGACCCAGCATTTT
CDR3aa: CASSPGQPGTQHF

j_gene: TRBJ2-2
d_gene: NA
v_gene: TRBV7-6
abundance: many
CDR3nt: TGTGCCAGCAGCGCAGCAGGGTATGAGTTAGCCGGGGAGCTGTTTTTT
CDR3aa: CASSAAGYELAGELFF

j_gene: TRBJ2-1
d_gene: NA
v_gene: TRBV5-1
abundance: many
CDR3nt: TGCGCCAGCAGCCTAGGAACGGTCGGGGTCAATGAGCAGTTCTTC
CDR3aa: CASSLGTVGVNEQFF

j_gene: TRBJ2-4
d_gene: TRBD2
v_gene: TRBV6-5
abundance: NA
CDR3nt: TGTGCCAGCAACGAACTAGCGGGAGGTGGAAACATTCAGTACTTC
CDR3aa: CASNELAGGGNIQYF

j_gene: TRBJ2-1
d_gene: NA
v_gene: TRBV29-1
abundance: few
CDR3nt: TGCAGCGTTGAGGTCGGTGGGCAGTTCTTC
CDR3aa: CSVEVGGQFF

j_gene: TRBJ2-7
d_gene: NA
v_gene: TRBV29-1
abundance: NA
CDR3nt: TGCAGCGTAACAGACCTCTACGAGCAGTACTTC
CDR3aa: CSVTDLYEQYF

j_gene: TRBJ2-7
d_gene: TRBD1
v_gene: TRBV6-2/TRBV6-3
abundance: few
CDR3nt: TGTGCCAGCAGTTTTTCCGGGACAGGGGGTAACGAGCAGTACTTC
CDR3aa: CASSFSGTGGNEQYF

j_gene: TRBJ1-1
d_gene: NA
v_gene: TRBV3-1
abundance: many
CDR3nt: TGTGCCAGCAGCCAAGATCGGCGGGGGAAGACTGAAGCTTTCTTT
CDR3aa: CASSQDRRGKTEAFF

j_gene: TRBJ1-1
d_gene: NA
v_gene: TRBV25-1
abundance: NA
CDR3nt: TGTGCCAGCAGTGAATTAGGAGGAGTGAACACTGAAGCTTTCTTT
CDR3aa: CASSELGGVNTEAFF

j_gene: TRBJ2-1
d_gene: NA
v_gene: TRBV2
abundance: NA
CDR3nt: TGTGCCACCAGGCAGGAGCTAAATGAGCAGTTCTTC
CDR3aa: CATRQELNEQFF

j_gene: TRBJ2-3
d_gene: NA
v_gene: TRBV20-1
abundance: NA
CDR3nt: TGCTCCTTGGGGTTTGCGGATACGCAGTATTTT
CDR3aa: CSLGFADTQYF

j_gene: TRBJ1-4
d_gene: NA
v_gene: TRBV5-1
abundance: NA
CDR3nt: TGCGCCAGCAGCTTGGAGGGGGCTAATGAAAAACTGTTTTTT
CDR3aa: CASSLEGANEKLFF

j_gene: TRBJ2-3
d_gene: TRBD1
v_gene: TRBV5-4
abundance: NA
CDR3nt: TGTGCCAGCAGCTTGGGACAGGGCGGCGCAGATACGCAGTATTTT
CDR3aa: CASSLGQGGADTQYF

j_gene: TRBJ2-7
d_gene: TRBD2
v_gene: TRBV4-1
abundance: many
CDR3nt: TGCGCCAGCAGCCAAAGTCGAACCGGGGGGGAGCAGTACTTC
CDR3aa: CASSQSRTGGEQYF

j_gene: TRBJ1-5
d_gene: NA
v_gene: TRBV7-2
abundance: many
CDR3nt: TGTGCCAGCAGCCCCGCGGGGAACCAGCCCCAGCATTTT
CDR3aa: CASSPAGNQPQHF

j_gene: TRBJ1-2
d_gene: NA
v_gene: TRBV19
abundance: few
CDR3nt: TGTGCCAGTAATTGGGCCAACTATGGCTACACCTTC
CDR3aa: CASNWANYGYTF

j_gene: TRBJ2-7
d_gene: NA
v_gene: TRBV28
abundance: NA
CDR3nt: TGTGCCAGCAGTTTAGTTGGACAGCCAGCCTACGAGCAGTACTTC
CDR3aa: CASSLVGQPAYEQYF

j_gene: TRBJ1-2
d_gene: NA
v_gene: TRBV3-1
abundance: NA
CDR3nt: TGTGCCAGCAGCCCCCAGGACCGATATGGCTACACCTTC
CDR3aa: CASSPQDRYGYTF